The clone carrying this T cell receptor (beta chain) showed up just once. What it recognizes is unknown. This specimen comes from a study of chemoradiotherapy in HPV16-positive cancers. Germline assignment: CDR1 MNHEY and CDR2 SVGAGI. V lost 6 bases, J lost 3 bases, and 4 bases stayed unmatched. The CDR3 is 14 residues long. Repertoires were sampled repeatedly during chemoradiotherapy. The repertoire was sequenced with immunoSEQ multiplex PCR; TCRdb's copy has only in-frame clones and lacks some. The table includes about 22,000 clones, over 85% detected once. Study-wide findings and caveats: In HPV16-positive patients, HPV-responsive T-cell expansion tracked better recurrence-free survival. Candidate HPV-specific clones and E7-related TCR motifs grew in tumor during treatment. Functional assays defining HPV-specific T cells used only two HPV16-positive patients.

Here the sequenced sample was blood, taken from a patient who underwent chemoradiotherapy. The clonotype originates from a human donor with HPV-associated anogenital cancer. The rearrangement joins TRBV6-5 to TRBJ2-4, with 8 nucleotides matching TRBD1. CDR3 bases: TGTGCCAGCAGAGCCGGACAGGGCAAAAACATTCAGTACTTC. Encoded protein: CASRAGQGKNIQYF.